The 14 T cell receptor beta chains below were found in one sample sequenced in a study of blood T cell repertoires in COVID-19. The protocol was immunoSEQ multiplex PCR, while the TCRdb copy is restricted to in-frame clones and leaves out a portion. The sample includes a few hundred thousand clones, approximately 90% seen only once; the top ten take 0.75% to 0.85%. Sequencing input: peripheral blood. Source of these receptors: a man between 18 and 35 years old with COVID-19, enrolled during active disease.

The rearrangement uses TRBV25-1 and TRBJ1-2; D is uncertain. V shed 4 bases and J shed 0 bases, with 12 bases lying between them. This CDR3 has 15 amino acids. Germline-derived CDR1 and CDR2 are MGHDK and SYGVNS. CDR3 amino acids: CASSAGEGANYGYTF. CDR3 in DNA: TGTGCCAGCAGTGCCGGAGAGGGTGCTAACTATGGCTACACCTTC.

This chain uses TRBV27 with TRBJ2-1; D possibly corresponds to TRBD2 (6 bases). Per germline, CDR1 MNHEY and CDR2 SMNVEV (reference sequence). There are 15 residues in the CDR3. Trimming removed 0 bases from V and 9 bases from J, with 15 bases in between. The CDR3: CASSLSGTVFVEQFF. The DNA of the CDR3 is TGTGCCAGCAGTTTATCCGGGACTGTGTTTGTTGAGCAGTTCTTC.

The V call is TRBV29-1, the J call TRBJ2-5; maybe TRBD2 (5 bases). This CDR3 comprises 13 residues. Between the trimmed V and J ends, which lost 3 bases and 3 bases, there was a span of 11 bases. Germline V gene data show CDR1 as SQVTM and CDR2 as ANQGSEA. The CDR3 DNA sequence: TGCAGCGTTGATGAGACTACTAAAGAGACCCAGTACTTC. Translation: CSVDETTKETQYF.

The CDR3 is CSVEDPPTDYEQYF. CDR3 DNA: TGCAGCGTTGAAGATCCCCCGACAGACTACGAGCAGTACTTC. The gene calls are TRBV29-1 and TRBJ2-7, with D possibly TRBD1 on 5 matching bases. Germline V gives CDR1 SQVTM, CDR2 ANQGSEA. This CDR3 spans 14 amino acids. V lost 0 bases, J lost 3 bases, and 12 bases lay in between.

This clone was seen a handful of times. The V call is TRBV5-1, the J call TRBJ1-4, with TRBD1 identical over 9 bases. From germline, CDR1 is SGHRS and CDR2 YFSETQ. The V segment lost 1 base and the J segment 7 bases; nucleotides outside the gene matches: 2. The CDR3 totals 14 residues. Here the CDR3 reads CASSLTGGAEKLFF. In DNA, the CDR3 is TGCGCCAGCAGCTTGACAGGGGGCGCTGAAAAACTGTTTTTT.

This chain links TRBV7-3 with TRBJ2-1, with 13 bases that match TRBD2. Losses at the gene ends were 1 base for V and 7 bases for J; bases not matched to a gene: 10. Germline V CDR1 and CDR2: SGHTA, FQGTGA. CDR3 length: 18 amino acids. CDR3 coding DNA: TGTGCCAGCAGCTTAATAGGGCGGACTAGCGGGAGATCGAATGAGCAGTTCTTC. Translation gives CASSLIGRTSGRSNEQFF.

The chain is built from TRBV3-1 (or the pseudogene TRBV3-2) and TRBJ2-1, with D perhaps matching TRBD1 (5 bases). Looked up from germline, CDR1 is LGHDT and CDR2 is YNNKEL (reference sequence). The V end was cut by 0 bases, the J end by 6 bases, with 6 bases between. This CDR3 is 13 amino acids long. CDR3 nucleotides: TGTGCCAGCAGCCAAGAGGACATCAATGAGCAGTTCTTC. It is translated as CASSQEDINEQFF.

This chain's CDR3 is CAISERGTVNTEAFF. CDR3 bases: TGTGCCATCAGTGAACGTGGGACAGTGAACACTGAAGCTTTCTTT. The chain is built from TRBV10-3 and TRBJ1-1; TRBD1 agrees at 7 bases. This CDR3 is built from 15 residues. Trimming removed 3 bases from V and 0 bases from J; junction bases left unmatched: 4. Germline CDR1 and CDR2: ENHRY and SYGVKD.

The J gene is TRBJ2-6, the V gene TRBV2; TRBD1 is a possible D gene (5 bases). Germline V gene data show CDR1 as SNHLY and CDR2 as FYNNEI. There are 15 residues in the CDR3. Between the trimmed V and J ends, which lost 5 bases and 0 bases, there was a span of 8 bases. CDR3: CASSQTDSGANVLTF. CDR3 nucleotides: TGTGCCAGCAGTCAGACAGACTCTGGGGCCAACGTCCTGACTTTC.

The V and J genes are TRBV5-1 and TRBJ2-1; TRBD2 matches at 10 bases. This CDR3 spans 18 amino acids. Trimming took 0 bases from V and 7 from J; bases not matched to a gene: 13. Germline values: CDR1 SGHRS, CDR2 YFSETQ. CDR3 sequence (DNA): TGCGCCAGCAGCTTGGGATATGCTAGCGGGAGTTCCATGAATGAGCAGTTCTTC. This gives the protein CASSLGYASGSSMNEQFF.

The rearrangement joins TRBV7-6 to TRBJ1-6, with a possible D match to TRBD1 (5 bases). This CDR3 spans 15 amino acids. Per germline, CDR1 SGHVS and CDR2 FNYEAQ. The V gene lost 5 bases and the J gene lost 9 bases, with 17 bases spanning the gap. The CDR3 coding sequence is TGTGCCAGCAGCCGAGAGGGCCAGGGAGGTTCACCCCTCCACTTT. Its translation: CASSREGQGGSPLHF.

This sequence joins TRBV11-2 and TRBJ2-5; 11 bases match TRBD2. The V gene's germline CDR1 is SGHAT and CDR2 FQNNGV. The V and J ends lost 3 bases and 1 base, in that order; junction bases with no gene match: 4. The CDR3 consists of 16 residues. Written as DNA, the CDR3 is TGTGCCAGCAGCTTTACTAGCGGGGGTCTCCAAGAGACCCAGTACTTC. This encodes CASSFTSGGLQETQYF.

This chain connects TRBV9 to TRBJ1-4; 8 bases are a match to TRBD1. The V segment lost 5 bases and the J segment 8 bases; nucleotides outside the gene matches: 8. The V gene's germline CDR1 is SGDLS and CDR2 YYNGEE. The CDR3 sequence is 14 residues long. CDR3 residues: CASSRTGGWEKLFF. The CDR3 DNA reads as TGTGCCAGCAGTAGAACAGGGGGGTGGGAAAAACTGTTTTTT.

The chain couples TRBV5-8 to TRBJ2-1, with 11 bases aligning to TRBD2. The junction had 7 bases not matched to a gene; V was cut back by 0 bases and J by 2 bases. The germline V gene encodes CDR1 SGHTS and CDR2 YDEGEE. This CDR3 spans 18 amino acids. The CDR3 loop reads CASSLARLAGKAYNEQFF. The CDR3 nucleotides are TGTGCCAGCAGCTTGGCCAGACTAGCGGGGAAAGCCTACAATGAGCAGTTCTTC.